A selection of T cell receptor beta chains follows, all from one sample in a study of glioma-infiltrating T cells after dendritic cell vaccination. Clones were sequenced by immunoSEQ multiplex PCR, and TCRdb holds only the in-frame ones, with some missing. The table shows roughly 80,000 clones, with around 87% occurring only once. The source material was blood, sampled after dendritic cell vaccination. Source of these receptors: a human donor with glioblastoma. Both conserved end residues are part of each CDR3. D genes are given only for firm matches. Size values are once, few and many counts, or a class for expanded clones, and some rows have none.

d_gene: NA
j_gene: TRBJ2-7
v_gene: TRBV6-1
abundance: once
CDR3aa: CASSVGAEQYF
CDR3nt: TGTGCCAGCAGTGTGGGGGCGGAGCAGTACTTC

d_gene: TRBD1
j_gene: TRBJ1-1
v_gene: TRBV5-1
abundance: NA
CDR3aa: CASSSTTGANTEAFF
CDR3nt: TGCGCCAGCAGCTCCACAACAGGGGCGAACACTGAAGCTTTCTTT

d_gene: TRBD1
j_gene: TRBJ1-1
v_gene: TRBV5-4
abundance: NA
CDR3aa: CASSPTGAPLGTEAFF
CDR3nt: TGTGCCAGCAGCCCTACAGGGGCCCCCCTGGGCACTGAAGCTTTCTTT

d_gene: TRBD1
j_gene: TRBJ2-2
v_gene: TRBV5-4
abundance: NA
CDR3aa: CASSRSTGDRGELFF
CDR3nt: TGTGCCAGCAGCCGATCGACAGGGGATCGAGGGGAGCTGTTTTTT

d_gene: TRBD2
j_gene: TRBJ2-5
v_gene: TRBV19
abundance: NA
CDR3aa: CASSVGTSGRKETQYF
CDR3nt: TGTGCCAGTAGTGTGGGGACTAGCGGGAGGAAGGAGACCCAGTACTTC

d_gene: TRBD1
j_gene: TRBJ1-6
v_gene: TRBV5-1
abundance: NA
CDR3aa: CASSLGTGALSPLHF
CDR3nt: TGCGCCAGCAGCTTGGGGACAGGGGCATTGTCACCCCTCCACTTT

d_gene: NA
j_gene: TRBJ1-2
v_gene: TRBV6-1
abundance: once
CDR3aa: CASSEVRTDLAHTF
CDR3nt: TGTGCCAGCAGTGAAGTCCGGACAGACCTGGCTCACACCTTC

d_gene: NA
j_gene: TRBJ1-5
v_gene: TRBV11-2
abundance: once
CDR3aa: CASSQANNQPQHF
CDR3nt: TGTGCCAGCAGCCAGGCTAATAATCAGCCCCAGCATTTT

d_gene: NA
j_gene: TRBJ1-1
v_gene: TRBV5-8
abundance: few
CDR3aa: CASSAGYRTEAFF
CDR3nt: TGTGCCAGCAGCGCAGGATATAGAACTGAAGCTTTCTTT

d_gene: NA
j_gene: TRBJ1-3
v_gene: TRBV19
abundance: once
CDR3aa: CASSDGRVISGNTIYF
CDR3nt: TGTGCCAGTAGCGACGGGAGGGTGATCTCTGGAAACACCATATATTTT

d_gene: TRBD2
j_gene: TRBJ2-7
v_gene: TRBV4-1
abundance: NA
CDR3aa: CASSQLPQTSGADSYEQYF
CDR3nt: TGCGCCAGCAGCCAACTCCCTCAGACTAGCGGGGCAGACTCCTACGAGCAGTACTTC

d_gene: NA
j_gene: TRBJ2-3
v_gene: TRBV7-2
abundance: NA
CDR3aa: CASSPGRVGDTQYF
CDR3nt: TGTGCCAGCAGCCCAGGCAGGGTTGGGGATACGCAGTATTTT

d_gene: NA
j_gene: TRBJ2-2
v_gene: TRBV5-1
abundance: NA
CDR3aa: CASSYNRNYANTGELFF
CDR3nt: TGCGCCAGCAGCTACAACAGGAATTACGCGAACACCGGGGAGCTGTTTTTT

d_gene: TRBD2
j_gene: TRBJ2-1
v_gene: TRBV10-3
abundance: NA
CDR3aa: CAISSTSGVGNEQFF
CDR3nt: TGTGCCATCAGCTCGACTAGCGGGGTAGGCAATGAGCAGTTCTTC

d_gene: TRBD2
j_gene: TRBJ2-7
v_gene: TRBV29-1
abundance: NA
CDR3aa: CSVTSGSTYEQYF
CDR3nt: TGCAGCGTTACTAGCGGGAGTACCTACGAGCAGTACTTC

d_gene: NA
j_gene: TRBJ2-5
v_gene: TRBV5-1
abundance: once
CDR3aa: CASSAVEGGETQYF
CDR3nt: TGCGCCAGCAGCGCCGTGGAGGGCGGGGAGACCCAGTACTTC

d_gene: NA
j_gene: TRBJ2-6
v_gene: TRBV11-3
abundance: NA
CDR3aa: CASRFIRDRRSSGANVLTF
CDR3nt: TGTGCCAGCAGATTCATTCGTGACAGGAGAAGCTCTGGGGCCAACGTCCTGACTTTC

d_gene: TRBD1
j_gene: TRBJ2-5
v_gene: TRBV7-3
abundance: NA
CDR3aa: CASSLIGQGVGETQYF
CDR3nt: TGTGCCAGCAGCTTAATAGGACAGGGGGTTGGGGAGACCCAGTACTTC

d_gene: NA
j_gene: TRBJ2-3
v_gene: TRBV5-1
abundance: NA
CDR3aa: CASSLAAGSPTDTQYF
CDR3nt: TGCGCCAGCAGCTTGGCCGCGGGGAGCCCCACAGATACGCAGTATTTT

d_gene: TRBD1
j_gene: TRBJ1-2
v_gene: TRBV5-6
abundance: NA
CDR3aa: CASSLVGTGENYGYTF
CDR3nt: TGTGCCAGCAGCCTGGTCGGGACAGGGGAAAACTATGGCTACACCTTC

d_gene: NA
j_gene: TRBJ2-1
v_gene: TRBV11-2
abundance: NA
CDR3aa: CASSLVGTRGYNEQFF
CDR3nt: TGTGCCAGCAGCTTAGTGGGGACAAGGGGGTACAATGAGCAGTTCTTC

d_gene: NA
j_gene: TRBJ1-5
v_gene: TRBV5-5
abundance: once
CDR3aa: CASSLLGGSNQPQHF
CDR3nt: TGTGCCAGCAGCCTGTTGGGGGGAAGCAATCAGCCCCAGCATTTT

d_gene: NA
j_gene: TRBJ2-7
v_gene: TRBV7-3
abundance: NA
CDR3aa: CASSLASDSYEQYF
CDR3nt: TGTGCCAGCAGCTTGGCTAGCGACTCCTACGAGCAGTACTTC

d_gene: TRBD2
j_gene: TRBJ2-3
v_gene: TRBV19
abundance: NA
CDR3aa: CASSMMGLATSTDTQYF
CDR3nt: TGTGCCAGTAGTATGATGGGACTAGCAACTAGCACAGATACGCAGTATTTT

d_gene: NA
j_gene: TRBJ1-1
v_gene: TRBV2
abundance: NA
CDR3aa: CASRIQPNTEAFF
CDR3nt: TGTGCCAGCAGAATACAGCCGAACACTGAAGCTTTCTTT

d_gene: TRBD2
j_gene: TRBJ2-3
v_gene: TRBV15
abundance: once
CDR3aa: CATSRDPSGRPTDTQYF
CDR3nt: TGTGCCACCAGCAGAGATCCTAGCGGGAGGCCCACAGATACGCAGTATTTT

d_gene: NA
j_gene: TRBJ1-2
v_gene: TRBV7-2
abundance: NA
CDR3aa: CASSLLGGNGYTF
CDR3nt: TGTGCCAGCAGCTTATTGGGGGGAAATGGCTACACCTTC

d_gene: NA
j_gene: TRBJ2-5
v_gene: TRBV18
abundance: NA
CDR3aa: CASSPLPSAQETQYF
CDR3nt: TGTGCCAGCTCACCCCTCCCTAGCGCTCAAGAGACCCAGTACTTC

d_gene: NA
j_gene: TRBJ2-7
v_gene: TRBV19
abundance: NA
CDR3aa: CASSIGAQAASDEQYF
CDR3nt: TGTGCCAGTAGTATAGGTGCACAGGCGGCTAGCGACGAGCAGTACTTC

d_gene: TRBD1
j_gene: TRBJ2-7
v_gene: TRBV29-1
abundance: NA
CDR3aa: CSAKAGTGVEQYF
CDR3nt: TGCAGCGCCAAAGCCGGGACAGGGGTCGAGCAGTACTTC

d_gene: TRBD1
j_gene: TRBJ2-5
v_gene: TRBV7-9
abundance: NA
CDR3aa: CASSPTTGGRKTQYF
CDR3nt: TGTGCCAGCAGCCCGACGACAGGGGGCAGAAAGACCCAGTACTTC

d_gene: TRBD1
j_gene: TRBJ2-5
v_gene: TRBV9
abundance: NA
CDR3aa: CASSVFLGQAGVETQYF
CDR3nt: TGTGCCAGCAGCGTTTTTTTGGGACAGGCGGGCGTAGAGACCCAGTACTTC

d_gene: TRBD2
j_gene: TRBJ2-3
v_gene: TRBV5-1
abundance: NA
CDR3aa: CASSIGTSGATDTQYF
CDR3nt: TGCGCCAGCAGCATAGGGACTAGCGGGGCCACAGATACGCAGTATTTT

d_gene: NA
j_gene: TRBJ1-4
v_gene: TRBV5-1
abundance: NA
CDR3aa: CASSLTGSEKLFF
CDR3nt: TGCGCCAGCAGCTTGACCGGGTCTGAAAAACTGTTTTTT

d_gene: TRBD1
j_gene: TRBJ1-1
v_gene: TRBV4-3
abundance: NA
CDR3aa: CASSQDLTGGAFF
CDR3nt: TGCGCCAGCAGCCAAGATCTGACAGGGGGAGCTTTCTTT

d_gene: NA
j_gene: TRBJ2-7
v_gene: TRBV6-4
abundance: NA
CDR3aa: CASSPRPEVLYEQYF
CDR3nt: TGTGCCAGCAGTCCCAGGCCAGAAGTTCTTTACGAGCAGTACTTC

d_gene: TRBD1
j_gene: TRBJ2-7
v_gene: TRBV5-1
abundance: NA
CDR3aa: CASSKRGQEDITTHEQYF
CDR3nt: TGCGCCAGCAGCAAGCGCGGACAGGAGGATATCACCACCCACGAGCAGTACTTC

d_gene: TRBD1
j_gene: TRBJ2-7
v_gene: TRBV5-1
abundance: NA
CDR3aa: CASSGDGTGGYEQYF
CDR3nt: TGCGCCAGCAGCGGGGACGGGACAGGGGGCTACGAGCAGTACTTC

d_gene: NA
j_gene: TRBJ2-7
v_gene: TRBV7-2
abundance: NA
CDR3aa: CASSEANTEQYF
CDR3nt: TGTGCCAGCAGCGAGGCTAATACCGAGCAGTACTTC

d_gene: TRBD1
j_gene: TRBJ2-1
v_gene: TRBV11-2
abundance: NA
CDR3aa: CASSLDYGTGVEDEQFF
CDR3nt: TGTGCCAGCAGCTTAGACTATGGGACAGGGGTTGAGGATGAGCAGTTCTTC

d_gene: TRBD1
j_gene: TRBJ2-1
v_gene: TRBV9
abundance: few
CDR3aa: CASSPTTGDEQFF
CDR3nt: TGTGCCAGCAGCCCAACGACAGGGGATGAGCAGTTCTTC